A single sample is the source of the 27 T cell receptor beta chains below, sequenced in a study of blood T cell repertoires in COVID-19. Assay: immunoSEQ multiplex PCR; the TCRdb copy retains only in-frame clones and omits some. Here the sample spans 90,000 to 120,000 clones, more than 70% being singletons. Input material: peripheral blood. The receptors shown here come from a man between 45 and 60 years old with active or convalescent COVID-19.

The chain couples TRBV10-3 to TRBJ1-3; D possibly corresponds to TRBD1 (5 bases). V was pared by 11 bases and J by 3 bases, with 17 bases between. The germline gives CDR1 ENHRY, CDR2 SYGVKD. The CDR3 consists of 14 residues. As DNA, the CDR3 is TGTGCCGCCCAACTCCAGGGCAATGGAAACACCATATATTTT. This codes for CAAQLQGNGNTIYF.

This clone was recorded only once. The rearrangement uses TRBV4-1 and TRBJ1-3, with D unresolved. The CDR3 covers 12 residues. From germline, CDR1 is MGHRA and CDR2 YSYEKL. Trimming left V 1 base short and J 8 bases short, with 6 bases between. CDR3 DNA sequence: TGCGCCAGCAGCCAAGCCGGGGACACCATATATTTT. Protein product: CASSQAGDTIYF.

The V and J genes are TRBV15 and TRBJ2-1; D might be TRBD2 (5 bases). This CDR3 has 13 amino acids. V gave up 5 bases and J gave up 12 bases, with 17 bases separating them. Germline V CDR1 and CDR2: LNHNV, YYDKDF (reference sequence). The CDR3 loop reads CATSDPGRLRQFF. The DNA for the CDR3 is TGTGCCACCAGCGACCCTGGGAGACTTCGGCAGTTCTTC.

This clone was counted a few times. J is TRBJ2-2 and V is TRBV7-9; 8 bases line up with TRBD1. V gave up 5 bases and J gave up 5 bases; unmatched junction bases: 7. Germline CDR1 and CDR2: SEHNR and FQNEAQ (reference sequence). This CDR3 has 15 amino acids. The CDR3 coding sequence is TGTGCCAGCAGCAGCGACAGGGGTCGGACCGGGGAGCTGTTTTTT. Its translation: CASSSDRGRTGELFF.

The chain is built from TRBV5-5 and TRBJ1-4; possibly TRBD1 for D (6 bases). Between the trimmed V and J ends, which lost 5 bases and 3 bases, there was a span of 17 bases. CDR3 length: 16 residues. Germline V lookup: CDR1 SGHKS, CDR2 YYEKEE (reference sequence). The CDR3 loop reads CASSSGRTAANEKLFF. Written as DNA, the CDR3 is TGTGCCAGCAGTTCAGGACGGACAGCCGCTAATGAAAAACTGTTTTTT. The whole variable domain, filled in from reference TRBV5-5 and TRBJ1-4, reads DAGVTQSPTHLIKTRGQQVTLRCSPISGHKSVSWYQQVLGQGPQFIFQYYEKEERGRGNFPDRFSARQFPNYSSELNVNALLLGDSALYLCASSSGRTAANEKLFFGSGTQLSVL.

V gene TRBV5-1 combines with J gene TRBJ1-2, with unresolved D. Trimming cost V 5 bases and J 2 bases, with 7 bases left between them. Germline V gene sequence: CDR1 SGHRS, CDR2 YFSETQ. There are 12 residues in the CDR3. The CDR3: CASRGDNYGYTF. The CDR3 DNA is TGCGCCAGCAGGGGAGACAACTATGGCTACACCTTC.

The chain links TRBV27 to TRBJ2-3; TRBD1 is a possible D gene (5 bases). This CDR3 region has 17 residues. V shed 2 bases and J shed 0 bases, with 15 bases lying between them. CDR1 is MNHEY, CDR2 SMNVEV, per germline (reference sequence). CDR3 DNA sequence: TGTGCCAGCAGTTTAGGGGCAGGGCGGTATAGCACAGATACGCAGTATTTT. Translating it yields CASSLGAGRYSTDTQYF.

The rearrangement uses TRBV6-5 and TRBJ1-2; D is undetermined. This CDR3 is built from 15 residues. CDR1 and CDR2 from the germline V gene are MNHEY and SVGAGI. V was clipped by 0 bases and J by 6 bases, with 14 bases between them. The CDR3 protein is CASSYSWEVMDGYTF. The CDR3 DNA sequence: TGTGCCAGCAGTTACTCGTGGGAGGTTATGGATGGCTACACCTTC.

The CDR3 coding sequence is TGTGCCAGCAGTCCTTCCGGGACAGGGGGTGGCTACACCTTC. It encodes CASSPSGTGGGYTF. J is TRBJ1-2 and V is TRBV28; 11 bases are shared with TRBD1. This CDR3 contains 14 residues. Germline V CDR1 and CDR2: MDHEN, SYDVKM. The V and J ends lost 5 bases and 7 bases, in that order; junction bases with no gene match: 6.

This clone was recorded once. The V and J genes are TRBV14 and TRBJ1-6; D unresolved. Trimming left V 1 base short and J 4 bases short, with 11 bases between. From germline, CDR1 is SGHDN and CDR2 FVKESK. This CDR3 has 16 residues. The CDR3 loop reads CASSQAGRGYNSPLHF. DNA for the CDR3: TGTGCCAGCAGCCAAGCGGGGAGAGGGTATAATTCACCCCTCCACTTT.

V is TRBV9 and J is TRBJ2-7; possible D gene TRBD1, 5 bases. Trimming left V 4 bases short and J 6 bases short, with 11 bases between. Germline values: CDR1 SGDLS, CDR2 YYNGEE. This CDR3 has 12 amino acids. CDR3 DNA sequence: TGTGCCAGCAGCCCCGACAGCCTCGAGCAGTACTTC. The encoded protein is CASSPDSLEQYF.

CDR3 protein: CASSLITRSYEQYF. In DNA, the CDR3 is TGTGCCAGCAGTTTAATAACCCGGTCCTACGAGCAGTACTTC. This rearrangement joins TRBV28 to TRBJ2-7; D is ambiguous. The CDR3 is 14 amino acids. The germline CDR1 and CDR2 sequences are MDHEN and SYDVKM. Trimming removed 2 bases from V and 1 base from J, with 9 bases in between.

The rearrangement uses TRBV28 and TRBJ1-5; a weak D match, TRBD1 (6 bases). Germline CDR1 MDHEN, CDR2 SYDVKM. The ends were cut back, 8 bases at V and 1 base at J, with 12 bases in the middle. The CDR3 totals 14 residues. DNA for the CDR3: TGTGCCAGCGATTGGGACACCAGCAATCAGCCCCAGCATTTT. Amino acids: CASDWDTSNQPQHF.

V and J are TRBV19 and TRBJ1-2, with 10 positions matching TRBD1. Germline loops: CDR1 LNHDA, CDR2 SQIVND (reference sequence). This CDR3 is built from 14 residues. V shed 3 bases and J 7 bases; nucleotides not matched to a gene: 5. The CDR3 bases are TGTGCCAGTAGTATTTCGACAGGGGGCTCTGGCTACACCTTC. Its translation is CASSISTGGSGYTF. The complete variable domain, with remaining parts taken from reference TRBV19 and TRBJ1-2, reads DGGITQSPKYLFRKEGQNVTLSCEQNLNHDAMYWYRQDPGQGLRLIYYSQIVNDFQKGDIAEGYSVSREKKESFPLTVTSAQKNPTAFYLCASSISTGGSGYTFGSGTRLTVV.

V gene TRBV30 combines with J gene TRBJ1-6, with D tentatively TRBD1 (6 bases). Per the germline V gene, CDR1 is GTSNPN and CDR2 is SVGIG (reference sequence). The CDR3 totals 13 residues. Trimming took off 4 bases at V and 12 bases at J, with 16 bases between the two ends. The CDR3 is CAWKIRGNKPLHF. CDR3 nucleotide sequence: TGTGCCTGGAAGATCAGGGGAAATAAACCCCTCCACTTT.

This clone was observed a handful of times. The chain combines TRBV11-2 with TRBJ2-1, with 10 bases lining up with TRBD2. V lost 5 bases, J lost 12 bases, and 7 bases stayed unmatched. Per germline, CDR1 SGHAT and CDR2 FQNNGV. The CDR3 extends over 13 amino acids. The CDR3 loop is CASSVGTSDRQFF. The DNA for the CDR3 is TGTGCCAGCAGCGTCGGGACTAGCGATCGGCAGTTCTTC. Drawing the rest from reference TRBV11-2 and TRBJ2-1, the complete variable domain is EAGVAQSPRYKIIEKRQSVAFWCNPISGHATLYWYQQILGQGPKLLIQFQNNGVVDDSQLPKDRFSAERLKGVDSTLKIQPAKLEDSAVYLCASSVGTSDRQFFGPGTRLTVL.

The chain recombines TRBV30 with TRBJ2-3; 11 positions match TRBD2. CDR3 length: 17 residues. V lost 2 bases to trimming and J lost 10 bases; unmatched junction nucleotides: 17. CDR1 is GTSNPN and CDR2 is SVGIG in the germline V gene (reference sequence). Written as DNA, the CDR3 is TGTGCCTGGAGTCCACGAGGGGGACTAGCGGCTCTACTTCCGCAGTATTTT. Amino acids: CAWSPRGGLAALLPQYF.

The chain links TRBV27 to TRBJ1-6, with D perhaps matching TRBD1 (5 bases). Between the trimmed V and J ends, which lost 5 bases and 7 bases, there was a span of 15 bases. This CDR3 spans 15 amino acids. Germline V CDR1 and CDR2: MNHEY, SMNVEV (reference sequence). CDR3 sequence (DNA): TGTGCCAGCAGTGCTCAGGGTTGGGCGAATTCACCCCTCCACTTT. Amino acid sequence: CASSAQGWANSPLHF.

This chain uses TRBV6-5 with TRBJ1-1; 7 bases agree with TRBD1. The J segment lost 3 bases and the V segment lost 5 bases, leaving 6 bases of the junction unmatched. Germline V CDR1 and CDR2: MNHEY, SVGAGI. This CDR3 is 14 amino acids long. The CDR3 sequence is CASSPVDRDTEAFF. CDR3 DNA: TGTGCCAGCAGTCCCGTCGACAGGGACACTGAAGCTTTCTTT.

The V call is TRBV10-2, the J call TRBJ1-2; perhaps TRBD1 as D (6 bases). The length of the CDR3 is 13 residues. Germline loops: CDR1 WSHSY, CDR2 SAAADI. The V and J ends lost 7 bases and 4 bases respectively, with 13 bases between them. In DNA form, the CDR3 reads TGCGCCAGCACTGGACAGTACAGCTATGGCTACACCTTC. Translation: CASTGQYSYGYTF.

The V call is TRBV18, the J call TRBJ1-1, with D perhaps TRBD1 (5 bases). V was cut by 5 bases and J by 4 bases, with 17 bases left in between. Looked up from germline, CDR1 is KGHSH and CDR2 is LQKENI. The CDR3 has 15 residues. CDR3 nucleotide sequence: TGTGCCAGCTCAGCGTCGGGGGGGGAACTCACTGAAGCTTTCTTT. Translating it yields CASSASGGELTEAFF.

The rearrangement uses TRBV5-1 and TRBJ1-4, with D unresolved. In germline, CDR1 is SGHRS, CDR2 YFSETQ. This CDR3 comprises 16 residues. V gave up 0 bases and J gave up 3 bases, with 12 bases separating them. The CDR3 here is CASSLEAGLANEKLFF. The CDR3 DNA reads TGCGCCAGCAGCTTGGAGGCGGGTTTAGCTAATGAAAAACTGTTTTTT.

The chain is built from TRBV3-1 (or the pseudogene TRBV3-2) and TRBJ2-1; 8 nucleotides match TRBD2. Germline-derived CDR1 and CDR2 are LGHDT and YNNKEL (reference sequence). Trimming took 0 bases from V and 8 from J; bases not matched to a gene: 12. This CDR3 is built from 17 residues. The CDR3 bases are TGTGCCAGCAGCCAAGATCGGGGAGCGGGAGTTGTCGATGAGCAGTTCTTC. Translating it yields CASSQDRGAGVVDEQFF.

This chain uses TRBV10-3 with TRBJ2-6; D remains unclear. There are 15 residues in the CDR3. Germline CDR1 ENHRY, CDR2 SYGVKD. Trimming removed 6 bases at V and 0 bases at J, with 9 bases between. The CDR3: CAISASLSGANVLTF. For the CDR3, the DNA is TGTGCCATCAGCGCGAGCCTCTCTGGGGCCAACGTCCTGACTTTC.

The V call is TRBV4-3, the J call TRBJ2-7, with D possibly being TRBD1 (5 bases). The CDR3 covers 17 residues. V shed 0 bases and J shed 2 bases, with 17 bases lying between them. Germline-derived CDR1 and CDR2 are LGHNA and YSLEER. CDR3 sequence: CASSQDHRILPPYEQYF. The DNA for the CDR3 is TGCGCCAGCAGCCAAGACCACAGGATACTACCCCCCTACGAGCAGTACTTC.

This clone was seen once. V usage is TRBV20-1 and J usage is TRBJ1-2; D is unresolved. Germline CDR1 and CDR2: DFQATT and SNEGSKA (reference sequence). The CDR3 runs 14 residues. V shed 3 bases and J shed 0 bases, with 11 bases lying between them. CDR3: CSASREDSNYGYTF. In DNA form, the CDR3 reads TGCAGTGCTAGTCGGGAGGATTCTAACTATGGCTACACCTTC.

This clone was picked up one time. V and J are TRBV19 and TRBJ2-7, with 7 nucleotides matching TRBD1. With 8 bases clipped from V and 0 bases from J, the junction kept 7 bases outside the gene matches. The CDR3 loop spans 14 amino acids. Germline CDR1 and CDR2: LNHDA and SQIVND (reference sequence). The CDR3 nucleotides read TGTGCCAGTGCCGAGGGGGCCTACTCCTACGAGCAGTACTTC. Translating gives CASAEGAYSYEQYF.